This TCR beta chain was documented in a study of PD-1 blockade in classical Hodgkin lymphoma. Background on the study: Intravenous delivery of nivolumab at 3 mg/kg to patients occurred every 2 weeks. Findings and limits, study-wide: Newly diagnosed and completely responding patients shared comparable baseline diversity.

Each patient relapsed following autologous stem cell transplantation, and prior brentuximab vedotin exposure differed. V shed 0 bases, J shed 7 bases, and the junction held 7 bases outside the gene matches. The CDR3 contains 17 residues. Libraries were prepared by immunoSEQ multiplex PCR; TCRdb keeps only in-frame clonotypes and omits some of them. The table has about 40,000 clones, around 86% seen once. This clone showed up just once. Antigen unknown. The V and J genes are TRBV23-1 and TRBJ1-5, with 12 bases that match TRBD1. TRBV23-1 is assigned to the ORF class and has an uncertain function. This sequence originates from a human donor with classical Hodgkin lymphoma. The sequencing used peripheral blood mononuclear cells (PBMCs), collected at baseline. The CDR3 region has the DNA TGCGCCAGCAGTCAATCGGGACAGGGGGCGGCGAGGCAGCCCCAGCATTTT. Protein product: CASSQSGQGAARQPQHF.